These T cell receptor beta chains were read from a single sample in a study of T-cell memory formation after mild COVID-19. TCRdb processed the 5' RACE reads anew with MiXCR; each CDR3 protein has one entry. The sample has 400,000 to 500,000 distinct CDR3 sequences; 15% to 25% are singletons. The specimen sequenced was PBMCs or a T cell subset sorted from them (not recorded which). The receptors were sampled from an adult woman who had mild COVID-19 (a few samples of this study predate the infection). Cell type and time point are not known. The CDR3 runs from the conserved cysteine through the conserved F or W. A D gene is named only where the DNA matches it firmly. Not all rows give a size; the values are once, few, many and, for expanded clones, a class.

DNA: TGTGCCAGCAGCGGATGGGACTCCCCCTATACGCAGTATTTT; CDR3: CASSGWDSPYTQYF; V: TRBV11-1; J: TRBJ2-3; D: .; size: few
DNA: TGTGCCAGCAGCCCCCCCCGGCGCGGGGAGACCCAGTACTTC; CDR3: CASSPPRRGETQYF; V: TRBV3-1; J: TRBJ2-5; D: .; size: many
DNA: TGCAGTGTTAAATCGGGACAGGGGAACACTGAAGCTTTCTTT; CDR3: CSVKSGQGNTEAFF; V: TRBV20-1; J: TRBJ1-1; D: TRBD1; size: few
DNA: TGCGCCAGCAGCCTGCAGGGGGGGAATGAGCAGTTCTTC; CDR3: CASSLQGGNEQFF; V: TRBV5-1; J: TRBJ2-1; D: .; size: .
DNA: TGTGCCACCAGTGATAAAGAGGGGCGCGTCAAGTCCTACGAGCAGTACTTC; CDR3: CATSDKEGRVKSYEQYF; V: TRBV24-1; J: TRBJ2-7; D: .; size: .
DNA: TGTGCCAGCAGCGCCTCCGGGACAGGGGTGAATGAGCAGTTCTTC; CDR3: CASSASGTGVNEQFF; V: TRBV9; J: TRBJ2-1; D: TRBD1; size: .
DNA: TGTGCCTCCCCGACTAGCGGGGGAAGTTTGACAGATACGCAGTATTTT; CDR3: CASPTSGGSLTDTQYF; V: TRBV2; J: TRBJ2-3; D: TRBD2; size: .
DNA: TGTGCCAGCAGCTTGGATCCAGGCCTGAGTTCTCGGGAGCAGTTCTTC; CDR3: CASSLDPGLSSREQFF; V: TRBV5-6; J: TRBJ2-1; D: .; size: .
DNA: TGTGCCAGTATGCAGAGGACTAGCGGGTCCTACGAGCAGTACTTC; CDR3: CASMQRTSGSYEQYF; V: TRBV19; J: TRBJ2-7; D: TRBD2; size: .
DNA: TGCAGTGCTAGAGATCGGGACAGGGGCTCGATTTTTGGCAATCAGCCCCAGCATTTT; CDR3: CSARDRDRGSIFGNQPQHF; V: TRBV20-1; J: TRBJ1-5; D: TRBD1; size: .
DNA: TGTGCCAGCAGCCTGGGCCCGGGAAGCAATCAGCCCCAGCATTTT; CDR3: CASSLGPGSNQPQHF; V: TRBV6-1; J: TRBJ1-5; D: .; size: few
DNA: TGTGCCAGCAGCCGCGGACTAGCGGAAATCACAGATACGCAGTATTTT; CDR3: CASSRGLAEITDTQYF; V: TRBV5-4; J: TRBJ2-3; D: TRBD2; size: many
DNA: TGTGCCAGCAGCCAAGATTTACGCGCGGGGGGGCGGGATGAGCAGTTCTTC; CDR3: CASSQDLRAGGRDEQFF; V: TRBV3-1; J: TRBJ2-1; D: TRBD2; size: .
DNA: TGTGCCAGCAGACGCCCGGGTCAGCCCCAGCATTTT; CDR3: CASRRPGQPQHF; V: TRBV28; J: TRBJ1-5; D: .; size: few
DNA: TGTGCCAGCAGGCCGGGACAGGGTTACAATCAGCCCCAGCATTTT; CDR3: CASRPGQGYNQPQHF; V: TRBV12-3/TRBV12-4; J: TRBJ1-5; D: TRBD1; size: few
DNA: TGTGCCAGCAGCTTGGGGGGACAGGGGGCGCAGGGCTACACCTTC; CDR3: CASSLGGQGAQGYTF; V: TRBV5-4; J: TRBJ1-2; D: TRBD1; size: .
DNA: TGCAGTGCTATCTTTGGGGACAGCAATCAGCCCCAGCATTTT; CDR3: CSAIFGDSNQPQHF; V: TRBV20-1; J: TRBJ1-5; D: .; size: .
DNA: TGTGCCAGCAGGGACAGGGGAGAGACCCAGTACTTC; CDR3: CASRDRGETQYF; V: TRBV6-2/TRBV6-3; J: TRBJ2-5; D: TRBD1; size: few